The T cell receptor beta chain under discussion was sequenced for a study of HIV-infected patients and healthy controls. Study conclusions and caveats: When repertoires were size-matched, rare events in HIV-infected data became overweighted. HIV+ repertoires were severely depleted of MAIT alpha-chain CDR3s, unlike healthy controls.

This clonotype showed up many times. As yet, its antigen is unknown. Germline CDR1 is MNHNY and CDR2 is SVGAGI (reference sequence). V was pared by 0 bases and J by 6 bases, with 17 bases between. The CDR3 has 16 amino acids. Reverse transcription used 450 to 500 ng RNA and constant-region primers for alpha and beta. Using multiplexing indices, alpha and beta chain libraries were generated apart by chain-specific third strand synthesis. All rearrangements within a chain used one primer pair; cDNA molecules carried barcodes. The cDNA received a 5' RACE adapter containing a random hexamer plus an SP2 sequencing primer site. TCRdb reanalysed the 5' RACE reads using MiXCR and keeps one entry per CDR3 protein. This sample has approximately 7,000 distinct CDR3 sequences, with 9.3% found just once. Whole blood was used without fractionation, so all unsorted peripheral T cells were included.

This clonotype was sampled from an adult with HIV infection. This chain links TRBV6-6 with TRBJ1-1; no firm D call. Sequencing was performed on blood, taken before antiretroviral therapy. The CDR3: CASSYSTIGRFPEAFF. In DNA form, the CDR3 reads TGTGCCAGCAGTTACTCTACCATAGGTCGGTTCCCTGAAGCTTTCTTT.